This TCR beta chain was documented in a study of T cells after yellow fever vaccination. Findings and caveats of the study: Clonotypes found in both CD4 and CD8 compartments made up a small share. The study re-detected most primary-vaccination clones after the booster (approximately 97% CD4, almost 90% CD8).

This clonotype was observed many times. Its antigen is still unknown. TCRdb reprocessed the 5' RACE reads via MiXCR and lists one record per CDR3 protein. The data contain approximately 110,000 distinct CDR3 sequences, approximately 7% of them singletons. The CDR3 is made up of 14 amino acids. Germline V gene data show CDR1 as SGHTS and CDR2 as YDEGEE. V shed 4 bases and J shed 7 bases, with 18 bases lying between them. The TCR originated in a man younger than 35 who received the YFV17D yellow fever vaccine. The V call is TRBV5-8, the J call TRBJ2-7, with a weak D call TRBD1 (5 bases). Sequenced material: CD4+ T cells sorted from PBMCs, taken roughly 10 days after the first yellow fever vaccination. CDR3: CASSLGRSMGEQYV. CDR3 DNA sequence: TGTGCCAGCAGCCTGGGGCGGAGTATGGGGGAGCAGTACGTC.